The next 32 T cell receptor beta chains were all read from a single sample in a study of blood T cell repertoires in COVID-19 (TCRdb year 2020). The library was made by the immunoSEQ multiplex PCR assay. TCRdb's version of the immuneACCESS table is confined to in-frame rearrangements and falls short of the full clone set. An unresolved V gene accounts for under half of the shortfall where checked; the remainder is of unknown origin. This sample lists approximately 93,000 clones; roughly 70% were detected once. Approximately 15% of the sample belongs to the ten largest clones. Sequenced input: peripheral blood. The source of these receptors is a woman at least 80 years old with acute or convalescent COVID-19.

This chain links TRBV28 with TRBJ2-3; weak D call: TRBD1 (6 bases). Looked up from germline, CDR1 is MDHEN and CDR2 is SYDVKM. The CDR3 runs to 12 residues. Between the trimmed V and J ends, which lost 10 bases and 3 bases, there was a span of 11 bases. The CDR3, as DNA: TGTGCCATCACAACAGGGACAGATACGCAGTATTTT. This sequence encodes CAITTGTDTQYF.

The V gene is TRBV5-4, the J gene TRBJ2-5, with 13 bases identical to TRBD2. The CDR3 loop spans 16 amino acids. CDR1 is SGHNT and CDR2 is YYREEE in the germline V gene (reference sequence). Trimming cost V 0 bases and J 4 bases; bases outside gene matches: 3. The CDR3 loop reads CASSLEGTSGAETQYF. The CDR3 nucleotides read TGTGCCAGCAGCTTGGAAGGGACTAGCGGGGCAGAGACCCAGTACTTC.

This sequence joins TRBV12-3 or TRBV12-4 and TRBJ2-1, with D maybe TRBD2 (5 bases). The CDR3 loop spans 12 amino acids. V was pared by 6 bases and J by 10 bases, with 13 bases between. The CDR3 region is CASSPGILEQFF. The CDR3 bases are TGTGCCAGCAGCCCGGGAATCTTAGAGCAGTTCTTC.

V gene TRBV6-5 combines with J gene TRBJ1-4; 9 bases fit TRBD1. This CDR3 contains 15 residues. Germline V gives CDR1 MNHEY, CDR2 SVGAGI. Trimming took 0 bases from V and 5 from J; bases not matched to a gene: 1. The chain's CDR3 is CASSYSGTGNEKLFF. Here the CDR3 DNA reads TGTGCCAGCAGTTACTCCGGGACAGGGAATGAAAAACTGTTTTTT.

The CDR3 protein is CASSLALGQGSTEAFF. The CDR3 bases are TGTGCCAGCAGCTTAGCCCTGGGACAGGGAAGCACTGAAGCTTTCTTT. The chain combines TRBV7-2 with TRBJ1-1, with TRBD1 identical over 9 bases. Germline-derived CDR1 and CDR2 are SGHTA and FQGNSA. J was trimmed by 4 bases and V by 0 bases; bases with no gene match: 6. The CDR3 is 16 amino acids. The complete variable domain, with remaining parts taken from reference TRBV7-2 and TRBJ1-1, reads GAGVSQSPSNKVTEKGKDVELRCDPISGHTALYWYRQSLGQGLEFLIYFQGNSAPDKSGLPSDRFSAERTGGSVSTLTIQRTQQEDSAVYLCASSLALGQGSTEAFFGQGTRLTVV.

The chain links TRBV6-2 or TRBV6-3 to TRBJ1-1; tentative D call: TRBD1 (5 bases). The germline CDR1 and CDR2 sequences are MNHEY and SVGEGT. The CDR3 runs to 11 residues. V was pared by 4 bases and J by 7 bases, with 7 bases between. CDR3 DNA sequence: TGTGCCAGCAGTTGGGGGGTTGAAGCTTTCTTT. Translated, it gives CASSWGVEAFF.

The rearrangement links TRBV6-2 or TRBV6-3 to TRBJ2-3, with unresolved D. Germline V CDR1 and CDR2: MNHEY, SVGEGT. V dropped 5 bases and J dropped 2 bases, with 5 bases sitting between them. The CDR3 sequence is 12 residues long. Here the CDR3 DNA reads TGTGCCAGCAGTCAGTTCACAGATACGCAGTATTTT. Its translation: CASSQFTDTQYF.

The chain employs TRBV6-2 or TRBV6-3 and TRBJ2-7, with D maybe TRBD1 (5 bases). Trimming stripped 0 bases from V and 6 bases from J, with 18 bases between. CDR3 length: 16 residues. Germline-derived CDR1 and CDR2 are MNHEY and SVGEGT. The DNA of the CDR3 is TGTGCCAGCAGTTACTCCCCCACAGGATTCGGGTTCGAGCAGTACTTC. Its translation is CASSYSPTGFGFEQYF.

The rearrangement joins TRBV5-1 to TRBJ1-2; 9 bases align to TRBD1. This CDR3 has 15 amino acids. The junction had 8 bases not matched to a gene; V was cut back by 4 bases and J by 4 bases. Germline CDR1 and CDR2: SGHRS and YFSETQ. CDR3 region: CASSAGQGSFYGYTF. The CDR3 nucleotides are TGCGCCAGCAGCGCAGGACAGGGGAGTTTCTATGGCTACACCTTC.

The chain recombines TRBV4-1 with TRBJ2-7, with TRBD1 matching over 10 bases. V trimming: 8 bases; J trimming: 6 bases; junction bases outside the gene matches: 7. From germline, CDR1 is MGHRA and CDR2 YSYEKL. This CDR3 is 13 amino acids long. The CDR3 region has the DNA TGCGCCAGCGGCTTGGACAGGGGGGGCGAGCAGTACTTC. It translates to CASGLDRGGEQYF.

The chain joins TRBV23-1 to TRBJ2-3; 8 nucleotides line up with TRBD2. TRBV23-1 is placed among ORFs of uncertain function. V was pared by 7 bases and J by 6 bases, with 24 bases of the junction left unmatched. The CDR3 is 19 residues long. The CDR3: CASNENGGGVAGYNDTQYF. The DNA for the CDR3 is TGCGCCAGCAACGAAAACGGCGGTGGGGTAGCGGGGTACAACGATACGCAGTATTTT.

The rearrangement joins TRBV30 to TRBJ1-4; 9 bases align to TRBD1. CDR1 and CDR2 from the germline V gene are GTSNPN and SVGIG (reference sequence). This CDR3 is 14 amino acids long. The ends lost 5 bases at V and 8 bases at J; junction bases unmatched: 9. The CDR3: CAWGSGQGSEKLFF. CDR3 sequence (DNA): TGTGCCTGGGGTTCGGGACAGGGAAGCGAAAAACTGTTTTTT.

The chain uses TRBV11-2 and TRBJ1-1; D gene ambiguous. The V and J ends lost 5 bases and 0 bases respectively, with 13 bases between them. Germline-derived CDR1 and CDR2 are SGHAT and FQNNGV. The CDR3 covers 15 residues. This CDR3 reads CASSPRGLMNTEAFF. In DNA form, the CDR3 reads TGTGCCAGCAGCCCCCGAGGGCTGATGAACACTGAAGCTTTCTTT.

The V gene is TRBV3-1 (or the pseudogene TRBV3-2), the J gene TRBJ2-2; D is ambiguous. V shed 1 base and J shed 8 bases, with 14 bases lying between them. CDR3 size: 15 residues. The V gene's germline CDR1 is LGHDT and CDR2 YNNKEL (reference sequence). The CDR3 DNA reads TGTGCCAGCAGCCAAGGGTCACAAGCGCGGGGGGAGCTGTTTTTT. Encoded protein: CASSQGSQARGELFF.

The chain uses TRBV25-1 and TRBJ1-1; 7 bases are a match to TRBD1. CDR1 and CDR2 (germline): MGHDK, SYGVNS. The junction had 7 bases not matched to a gene; V was cut back by 2 bases and J by 4 bases. The CDR3 extends over 15 amino acids. The CDR3, as DNA: TGTGCCAGCAGTGAAACAGGGGATTTAGGCACTGAAGCTTTCTTT. Translation gives CASSETGDLGTEAFF.

The chain is built from TRBV30 and TRBJ1-1; D unresolved. The germline gives CDR1 GTSNPN, CDR2 SVGIG (reference sequence). The CDR3 is 11 residues long. CDR3 sequence reads: CALNGEGEAFF. The CDR3 DNA is TGTGCTTTAAACGGGGAGGGTGAAGCTTTCTTT.

The chain carries TRBV6-5 and TRBJ1-2, with D unresolved. Germline V gene data show CDR1 as MNHEY and CDR2 as SVGAGI. Trimming stripped 4 bases from V and 0 bases from J, with 12 bases between. The CDR3 loop spans 15 amino acids. The CDR3 loop is CASSLGLLTNYGYTF. The CDR3 DNA follows: TGTGCCAGCAGTTTGGGCCTGCTAACTAACTATGGCTACACCTTC.

The V call is TRBV10-3, the J call TRBJ1-2, with 11 bases identical to TRBD1. J lost 8 bases, V lost 6 bases, and 11 bases had no gene match. Germline assignment: CDR1 ENHRY and CDR2 SYGVKD. CDR3 length: 15 amino acids. The CDR3 sequence: CAISPGQGDVRGYTF. CDR3 coding DNA: TGTGCCATCAGCCCGGGACAGGGGGATGTACGGGGCTACACCTTC.

This clone was found a few times. V and J are TRBV6-2 or TRBV6-3 and TRBJ1-5; TRBD1 matches at 8 bases. V was pared by 6 bases and J by 2 bases, with 3 bases of the junction left unmatched. The CDR3 loop spans 14 amino acids. Germline V CDR1 and CDR2: MNHEY, SVGEGT. The CDR3 reads CASSPTGGNQPQHF. The CDR3 nucleotides are TGTGCCAGCAGCCCGACAGGGGGCAATCAGCCCCAGCATTTT.

V is TRBV11-2 and J is TRBJ1-1; TRBD1 agrees at 8 bases. After removal of 5 bases from V and 3 bases from J, the junction contained 5 bases not matched to a gene. CDR1 is SGHAT and CDR2 is FQNNGV in the germline V gene. The CDR3 is 14 residues long. CDR3 amino acids: CASSPSGGYTEAFF. In nucleotides, the CDR3 is TGTGCCAGCAGCCCGTCAGGGGGCTACACTGAAGCTTTCTTT. The full variable domain, in which reference TRBV11-2 and TRBJ1-1 provide the parts outside the CDR3, is EAGVAQSPRYKIIEKRQSVAFWCNPISGHATLYWYQQILGQGPKLLIQFQNNGVVDDSQLPKDRFSAERLKGVDSTLKIQPAKLEDSAVYLCASSPSGGYTEAFFGQGTRLTVV.

The chain combines TRBV29-1 with TRBJ1-6, with 7 bases fitting TRBD1. Germline CDR1 SQVTM, CDR2 ANQGSEA. The CDR3 is 15 residues long. V shed 6 bases and J 2 bases; nucleotides not matched to a gene: 7. Here the CDR3 DNA reads TGCAGCGTGAAGTCCGGGACAGCCTATAATTCACCCCTCCACTTT. This codes for CSVKSGTAYNSPLHF.

The chain uses TRBV28 and TRBJ1-4, with D hard to call. CDR1 and CDR2 (germline): MDHEN, SYDVKM. V was cut by 1 base and J by 8 bases, with 5 bases left in between. This CDR3 contains 12 residues. The CDR3 bases are TGTGCCAGCAGTTTATTGAGGGAAAAACTGTTTTTT. Translation: CASSLLREKLFF.

V is TRBV2 and J is TRBJ1-4; TRBD1 might be the D (5 bases). The CDR3 length is 13 residues. V lost 5 bases and J lost 4, with 8 bases in between. Germline V CDR1 and CDR2: SNHLY, FYNNEI. The CDR3 coding sequence is TGTGCCAGCAGTCTCAGGGTTAATGAAAAACTGTTTTTT. This codes for CASSLRVNEKLFF.

This chain links TRBV11-2 with TRBJ1-1, with a weak D call TRBD1 (6 bases). The CDR3 loop spans 15 amino acids. Germline values: CDR1 SGHAT, CDR2 FQNNGV. Deletions cut 6 bases from V and 5 bases from J, with 19 bases between. CDR3 in amino acids: CASRRLDSSGTEAFF. CDR3 bases: TGTGCCAGCAGGAGACTGGACAGTTCGGGGACTGAAGCTTTCTTT.

This sequence joins TRBV14 and TRBJ2-5; TRBD1 might be the D (5 bases). Germline-derived CDR1 and CDR2 are SGHDN and FVKESK. Trimming shortened V by 3 bases and J by 0 bases, and 8 bases separated the two germline ends. The CDR3 is made up of 14 amino acids. The CDR3: CASSQRQYQETQYF. The DNA of the CDR3 is TGTGCCAGCAGCCAGCGACAGTACCAAGAGACCCAGTACTTC.

The gene calls are TRBV6-2 or TRBV6-3 and TRBJ1-1; the D gene is possibly TRBD1 (5 bases). Looked up from germline, CDR1 is MNHEY and CDR2 is SVGEGT. The CDR3 has 14 amino acids. Trimming cost V 5 bases and J 7 bases, with 17 bases left between them. The CDR3 here is CASSLIGRQFEAFF. The CDR3 nucleotides are TGTGCCAGCAGTCTCATCGGCCGACAGTTTGAAGCTTTCTTT.

The V call is TRBV5-1, the J call TRBJ2-7; D unresolved. CDR3 length: 13 residues. V lost 0 bases, J lost 7 bases, and 11 bases lay in between. Per the germline V gene, CDR1 is SGHRS and CDR2 is YFSETQ. The DNA of the CDR3 is TGCGCCAGCAGCTTGGCGGGTCTCGGGGAGCAGTACTTC. Amino acid sequence: CASSLAGLGEQYF. Full variable domain (remainder filled in from reference TRBV5-1 and TRBJ2-7): KAGVTQTPRYLIKTRGQQVTLSCSPISGHRSVSWYQQTPGQGLQFLFEYFSETQRNKGNFPGRFSGRQFSNSRSEMNVSTLELGDSALYLCASSLAGLGEQYFGPGTRLTVT.

The V gene is TRBV12-3 or TRBV12-4, the J gene TRBJ1-6; 8 bases are a match to TRBD1. Losses at the gene ends were 6 bases for V and 7 bases for J; bases not matched to a gene: 2. CDR3 length equals 13 residues. The DNA for the CDR3 is TGTGCCAGCAGAGGACAGGGAAATTCACCCCTCCACTTT. This gives the protein CASRGQGNSPLHF.

This clone was picked up one time. The rearrangement joins TRBV7-2 to TRBJ2-5; possible D gene TRBD2, 5 bases. The length of the CDR3 is 14 residues. Trimming cost V 1 base and J 5 bases, with 11 bases left between them. Germline assignment: CDR1 SGHTA and CDR2 FQGNSA. DNA of the CDR3: TGTGCCAGCAGCTTAGTTGCTTGGGAGGAGACCCAGTACTTC. This sequence encodes CASSLVAWEETQYF.

The chain joins TRBV9 to TRBJ2-1, with D tentatively TRBD1 (6 bases). Trimming shortened V by 4 bases and J by 0 bases, and 11 bases separated the two germline ends. The CDR3 is 15 amino acids. Germline V gene sequence: CDR1 SGDLS, CDR2 YYNGEE. The DNA for the CDR3 is TGTGCCAGCAGCCCCACAGGGAGCTCCTACAATGAGCAGTTCTTC. Amino acid sequence: CASSPTGSSYNEQFF.

This chain uses TRBV7-2 with TRBJ1-4; 8 bases map to TRBD1. Trimming cost V 1 base and J 11 bases; bases outside gene matches: 3. The CDR3 totals 13 residues. Germline CDR1 and CDR2: SGHTA and FQGNSA. CDR3 nucleotide sequence: TGTGCCAGCAGCTTAGGAACAGGGGGGAAACTGTTTTTT. It translates to CASSLGTGGKLFF.

V usage is TRBV7-9 and J usage is TRBJ2-7; D is possibly TRBD1 (5 bases). The ends were cut back, 1 base at V and 3 bases at J, with 7 bases in the middle. Germline V gives CDR1 SEHNR, CDR2 FQNEAQ (reference sequence). There are 13 residues in the CDR3. For the CDR3, the DNA is TGTGCCAGCAGCTTAGTAGGGGTCTACGAGCAGTACTTC. It yields the protein CASSLVGVYEQYF.